This T cell receptor (beta chain) is drawn from a study of neoadjuvant anti-PD-1 for oral cavity cancer. CDR1 SGHVS and CDR2 FNYEAQ come from the germline V gene. This CDR3 has 12 amino acids. The V gene lost 2 bases and the J gene lost 4 bases, with 3 bases spanning the gap. Assay used: immunoSEQ multiplex PCR; TCRdb lists only in-frame clones, some missing. The sample gives over 65,000 clones, 86% of which show up once; roughly 2.9% is in the top ten. The time point denotes: after neoadjuvant nivolumab, at surgical resection. The receptor was isolated from a person between 40 and 79 years old with oral cavity squamous cell carcinoma. Sequenced here: PBMCs, sampled after nivolumab (anti-PD-1) treatment. The V and J genes are TRBV7-6 and TRBJ1-5; D not certain. Here the CDR3 reads CASSLPNQPQHF. The CDR3 nucleotides read TGTGCCAGCAGCTTACCGAATCAGCCCCAGCATTTT.